Listed below are T cell receptor beta chains from one sample, sequenced in a study of T-cell memory formation after mild COVID-19. In TCRdb, the 5' RACE reads were re-called with MiXCR into one record per CDR3 protein. The table records 250,000 to 350,000 distinct CDR3 sequences, around 16% of them present only once. Source material: PBMCs or a T cell subset sorted from them (not recorded which). The receptors shown here come from a man aged 18 to 35 who had mild COVID-19 (a few samples of this study predate the infection). Cell type and time point are not known. Each CDR3 is given with its conserved first and last residue. The D gene is left open where the match is weak. Where a row states a size, it is once, few, many or the class of an expanded clone; other rows omit it.

TRBV4-2,NA,TRBJ2-2,16,few,CASSQSSGQNTGELFF,TGTGCCAGCAGCCAAAGCTCCGGACAAAACACCGGGGAGCTGTTTTTT
TRBV30,NA,TRBJ1-5,13,few,CAASGGANQPQHF,TGTGCCGCCTCTGGGGGGGCCAATCAGCCCCAGCATTTT
TRBV4-1,NA,TRBJ1-6,17,few,CASSESPRRGLNSPLHF,TGCGCCAGCAGCGAATCGCCTAGGAGGGGACTCAATTCACCCCTCCACTTT
TRBV20-1,TRBD1,TRBJ2-3,15,few,CSALDPQQGSDTQYF,TGCAGTGCGCTCGACCCCCAACAGGGGTCAGATACGCAGTATTTT
TRBV7-9,NA,TRBJ2-1,13,NA,CASSLGLTYEQFF,TGTGCCAGCAGCTTAGGCCTTACCTATGAGCAGTTCTTC
TRBV10-2,NA,TRBJ1-2,14,NA,CASSLRADLYGYTF,TGCGCCAGCAGCCTCCGGGCCGACCTCTATGGCTACACCTTC
TRBV4-1,NA,TRBJ2-2,15,NA,CASSQGGAPIGELFF,TGCGCCAGCAGCCAAGGCGGGGCACCCATCGGGGAGCTGTTTTTT
TRBV11-2,TRBD2,TRBJ2-3,16,NA,CASSLYSGGERDTQYF,TGTGCCAGCAGCCTATATAGCGGGGGGGAACGAGATACGCAGTATTTT
TRBV9,NA,TRBJ2-5,17,NA,CASSVGPGAGFQETQYF,TGTGCCAGCAGCGTAGGTCCGGGGGCAGGCTTTCAAGAGACCCAGTACTTC
TRBV7-8,NA,TRBJ2-7,13,few,CASSGRLVVEQYF,TGTGCCAGCAGCGGCAGACTAGTGGTCGAGCAGTACTTC
TRBV11-1,TRBD1,TRBJ2-3,13,NA,CASSRDRGNTQYF,TGTGCCAGCAGCCGCGACAGGGGGAATACGCAGTATTTT
TRBV12-3/TRBV12-4,NA,TRBJ2-2,17,NA,CASSFGGQSPNTGELFF,TGTGCCAGCAGTTTTGGGGGGCAATCACCGAACACCGGGGAGCTGTTTTTT
TRBV28,TRBD1,TRBJ2-1,16,few,CASEDRGRGTYNEQFF,TGTGCCAGCGAGGACAGGGGGCGCGGAACCTACAATGAGCAGTTCTTC
TRBV4-3,NA,TRBJ2-2,15,NA,CASSPGTTNTGELFF,TGCGCCAGCAGCCCCGGGACCACGAACACCGGGGAGCTGTTTTTT
TRBV6-5,NA,TRBJ2-5,14,NA,CASRLHSGAETQYF,TGTGCCAGCAGATTACATTCGGGGGCCGAGACCCAGTACTTC
TRBV4-3,NA,TRBJ1-2,17,few,CASSRTVGTHAYYGYTF,TGCGCCAGCAGCCGGACCGTAGGGACTCATGCTTACTATGGCTACACCTTC
TRBV4-3,TRBD2,TRBJ2-7,16,few,CASSQNPLAGAYEQYF,TGCGCCAGCAGCCAAAACCCCCTAGCGGGCGCGTACGAGCAGTACTTC
TRBV5-1,TRBD2,TRBJ2-7,12,NA,CASSPSGSGKYF,TGCGCCAGCAGCCCCTCAGGGAGCGGGAAGTACTTC
TRBV4-1,NA,TRBJ2-1,14,NA,CASSQTGRYNEQFF,TGCGCCAGCAGCCAAACAGGGCGATACAATGAGCAGTTCTTC
TRBV7-2,TRBD1,TRBJ1-5,14,few,CASSPRTGNQPQHF,TGTGCCAGCAGCCCGCGGACAGGGAATCAGCCCCAGCATTTT
TRBV5-1,NA,TRBJ1-1,15,NA,CASSLWEGLNTEAFF,TGCGCCAGCAGCTTGTGGGAGGGCTTGAACACTGAAGCTTTCTTT
TRBV7-2,NA,TRBJ2-3,12,many,CASSSHTDTQYF,TGTGCCAGCAGCTCGCACACAGATACGCAGTATTTT
TRBV29-1,NA,TRBJ2-7,12,once,CSVAGGMYEQYF,TGCAGCGTTGCTGGGGGGATGTACGAGCAGTACTTC
TRBV7-9,NA,TRBJ2-1,12,few,CASSTTKNEQFF,TGTGCCAGCAGCACTACTAAAAATGAGCAGTTCTTC
TRBV7-2,NA,TRBJ1-1,13,NA,CASSLYEGVGAFF,TGTGCCAGCAGCTTATACGAGGGAGTCGGGGCTTTCTTT
TRBV2,TRBD1,TRBJ2-2,16,few,CASRAGTGGATGELFF,TGTGCCAGCAGAGCCGGGACAGGGGGGGCCACCGGGGAGCTGTTTTTT
TRBV7-9,NA,TRBJ2-5,12,NA,CATRTEQETQYF,TGTGCCACCAGGACAGAACAAGAGACCCAGTACTTC